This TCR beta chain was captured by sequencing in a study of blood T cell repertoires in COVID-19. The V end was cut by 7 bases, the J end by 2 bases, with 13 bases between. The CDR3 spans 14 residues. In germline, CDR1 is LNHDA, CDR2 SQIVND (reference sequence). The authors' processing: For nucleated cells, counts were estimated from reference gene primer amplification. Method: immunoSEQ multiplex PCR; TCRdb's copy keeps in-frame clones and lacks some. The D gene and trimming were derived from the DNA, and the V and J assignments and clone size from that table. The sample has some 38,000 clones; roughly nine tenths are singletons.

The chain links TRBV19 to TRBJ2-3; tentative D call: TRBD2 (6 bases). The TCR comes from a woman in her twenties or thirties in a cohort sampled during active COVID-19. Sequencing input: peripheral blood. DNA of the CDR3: TGTGCCAGTACTCTAGGACTATTCACAGATACGCAGTATTTT. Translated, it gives CASTLGLFTDTQYF.